This note documents a single T cell receptor (beta chain) sequence. This record comes from a study of T-cell memory formation after mild COVID-19. Germline CDR1 reads LGHNA; CDR2 reads YNFKEQ. The CDR3 is 15 residues long. V lost 0 bases and J 0 bases, leaving 6 bases between the germline ends. TCRdb called the 5' RACE reads again in MiXCR, with one record for every CDR3 protein. The profile shows under 85,000 distinct CDR3 sequences, roughly 13% of them singletons. The chain links TRBV4-2 to TRBJ2-1; unclear D gene. The receptor's source is an adult woman who had mild COVID-19 (a few samples of this study predate the infection). Cell type and time point are not known. Sequencing input: PBMCs or a T cell subset sorted from them (not recorded which). The CDR3, as DNA: TGTGCCAGCAGCCAAGAAAGTAGCTCCTACAATGAGCAGTTCTTC. It encodes CASSQESSSYNEQFF.